This TCR beta chain was sequenced during a study of cytomegalovirus exposure and HLA in healthy donors. Notes on the study in general: The study found most TCR sequences rare, yet found some public TCRs in many donors.

The CDR3 spans 16 residues. As for this clone: Its antigen remains unknown.

13 Jbeta primers and 60 Vbeta primers were used for the PCR. The method was immunoSEQ multiplex PCR; TCRdb's version includes in-frame clones alone and lacks a portion of them. The table includes roughly 71,000 clones, 60% to 75% detected once. The sequencing sample was made of PBMCs. The clonotype was recovered from a man aged 40-49 years in good health and CMV-seropositive. The V and J genes are TRBV21-1 and TRBJ2-7; the table's D call TRBD1 went unverified against the DNA. TRBV21-1 is tagged as a pseudogene. The CDR3 spells CASSKKVQGGSYEQYF. In nucleotides, the CDR3 is TGTGCCAGCAGCAAAAAGGTCCAGGGTGGCTCCTACGAGCAGTACTTC.